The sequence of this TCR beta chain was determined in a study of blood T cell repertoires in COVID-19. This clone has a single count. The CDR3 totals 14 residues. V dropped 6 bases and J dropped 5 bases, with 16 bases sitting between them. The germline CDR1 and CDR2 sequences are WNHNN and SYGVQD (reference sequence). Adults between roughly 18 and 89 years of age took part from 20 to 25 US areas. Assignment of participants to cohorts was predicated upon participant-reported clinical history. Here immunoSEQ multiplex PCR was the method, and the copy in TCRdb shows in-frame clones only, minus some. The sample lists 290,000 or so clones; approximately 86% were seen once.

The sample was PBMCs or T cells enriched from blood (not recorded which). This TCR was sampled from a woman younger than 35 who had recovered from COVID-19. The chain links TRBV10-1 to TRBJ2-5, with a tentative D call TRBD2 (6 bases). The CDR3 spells CASRDGLASETQYF. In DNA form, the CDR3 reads TGCGCCAGCAGGGACGGGCTAGCGTCGGAGACCCAGTACTTC.